Listed here are 14 T cell receptor beta chains from one sample, sequenced in a study of Epstein–Barr virus B cells in breast cancer. These receptors have no identified antigens. The SMARTer Human TCR a/b Profiling Kit built libraries from RNA for both alpha and beta chains. TCRdb reanalysed the 5' RACE reads using MiXCR and keeps one entry per CDR3 protein. The sample comprises 2,000 or so distinct CDR3 sequences, about 15% of which are singletons, and approximately 31% rests with the top ten. The material sequenced was tumor-infiltrating lymphocytes expanded in culture. The origin of the receptors is a woman aged 35 to 49 with triple-negative breast cancer.

The chain carries TRBV4-3 and TRBJ2-1, with TRBD2 matching 8 bases. CDR3 length: 17 amino acids. Trimming removed 2 bases from V and 12 bases from J; junction bases left unmatched: 18. Germline values: CDR1 LGHNA, CDR2 YSLEER. Written as DNA, the CDR3 is TGCGCCAGCAGCCAATCCCTGCGAGCGGGGGTCACAGATACGCAGTTCTTC. It encodes CASSQSLRAGVTDTQFF.

This clonotype was counted only a few times. The gene calls are TRBV20-1 and TRBJ2-1; 12 bases are a match to TRBD2. The CDR3 sequence is 16 residues long. CDR1 is DFQATT and CDR2 is SNEGSKA in the germline V gene (reference sequence). V shed 5 bases, J shed 0 bases, and the junction held 5 bases outside the gene matches. The CDR3, as DNA: TGCAGTGCTCTCCGACTAGCGGGGGCCTCCTACAATGAGCAGTTCTTC. Its translation: CSALRLAGASYNEQFF.

The chain has TRBV20-1 and TRBJ1-6; the match to TRBD1 covers 7 bases. V trimming: 4 bases; J trimming: 8 bases; junction bases outside the gene matches: 14. Germline lookup yields CDR1 DFQATT and CDR2 SNEGSKA (reference sequence). The CDR3 loop spans 16 amino acids. CDR3 sequence (DNA): TGCAGTGCTACCAGGGGGGCAGGGGGTCCGGATTCACCCCTCCACTTT. It yields the protein CSATRGAGGPDSPLHF.

V and J are TRBV12-3 or TRBV12-4 and TRBJ1-1; possibly TRBD1 for D (5 bases). There are 16 residues in the CDR3. Between the trimmed V and J ends, which lost 5 bases and 6 bases, there was a span of 22 bases. This chain's CDR3 is CASSTILMRGGAEAFF. The CDR3, as DNA: TGTGCCAGCAGTACGATCTTAATGCGGGGCGGCGCTGAAGCTTTCTTT.

This clonotype was detected a few times. V usage is TRBV30 and J usage is TRBJ2-7, with D tentatively TRBD1 (6 bases). The length of the CDR3 is 13 residues. V was pared by 3 bases and J by 6 bases, with 15 bases between. CDR1 is GTSNPN, CDR2 SVGIG, per germline (reference sequence). DNA of the CDR3: TGTGCCTGGAGCCGAGACAGGCAGCGCGAGCAGTACTTC. Protein sequence: CAWSRDRQREQYF.

The chain couples TRBV5-5 to TRBJ2-7; maybe TRBD1 (6 bases). Germline V gene sequence: CDR1 SGHKS, CDR2 YYEKEE (reference sequence). Trimming pared 4 bases from V and 3 bases from J, leaving 11 bases between. The CDR3 is 13 amino acids. CDR3 region: CASSRPGVYEQYF. DNA for the CDR3: TGTGCCAGCAGCAGGCCAGGGGTCTACGAGCAGTACTTC. Complete variable domain (other parts from reference TRBV5-5 and TRBJ2-7): DAGVTQSPTHLIKTRGQQVTLRCSPISGHKSVSWYQQVLGQGPQFIFQYYEKEERGRGNFPDRFSARQFPNYSSELNVNALLLGDSALYLCASSRPGVYEQYFGPGTRLTVT.

The chain has TRBV10-3 and TRBJ2-1, with D hard to call. The V end was cut by 2 bases, the J end by 7 bases, with 15 bases between. Per germline, CDR1 ENHRY and CDR2 SYGVKD. The CDR3 has 15 residues. The CDR3 region has the DNA TGTGCCATCAGTGAGCCAAACCGGGTTCCTAATGAGCAGTTCTTC. Translation: CAISEPNRVPNEQFF.

The chain links TRBV12-3 or TRBV12-4 to TRBJ2-2; TRBD2 matches 11 bases. The CDR3 is made up of 17 amino acids. V dropped 1 base and J dropped 4; count of bases not matched to a gene: 5. CDR3 DNA: TGTGCCAGCAGTTTAGACACTAGCGGGGGAGGCACCGGGGAGCTGTTTTTT. Residues: CASSLDTSGGGTGELFF.

This clonotype was seen more than once but under ten times. The chain couples TRBV5-1 to TRBJ2-5; D gene uncertain. V lost 0 bases and J lost 5, with 8 bases in between. The CDR3 covers 13 residues. Germline-derived CDR1 and CDR2 are SGHRS and YFSETQ. CDR3 in amino acids: CASSLGGRETQYF. DNA for the CDR3: TGCGCCAGCAGCTTGGGAGGTAGGGAGACCCAGTACTTC.

By proportion, this clonotype is medium-sized. CDR3: CSVGGDTEAFF. The CDR3 DNA sequence: TGCAGCGTTGGAGGGGACACTGAAGCTTTCTTT. V is TRBV29-1 and J is TRBJ1-1, with D maybe TRBD1 (5 bases). V was shortened by 4 bases and J by 3 bases, with 6 bases between the two germline ends. This CDR3 region has 11 residues. Germline loops: CDR1 SQVTM, CDR2 ANQGSEA.

The V gene is TRBV10-1, the J gene TRBJ2-1; TRBD2 might be the D (7 bases). V lost 5 bases to trimming and J lost 8 bases, with 22 bases between them. The CDR3 has 16 residues. Germline V CDR1 and CDR2: WNHNN, SYGVQD (reference sequence). The CDR3 here is CASSYLRDGGLYEQFF. The CDR3 DNA sequence: TGCGCCAGCAGTTATCTCCGGGACGGGGGGCTCTATGAGCAGTTCTTC.

This clonotype is judged medium-sized (0.01 to 0.1%). The V gene is TRBV28, the J gene TRBJ2-7; TRBD1 agrees at 8 bases. V was clipped by 3 bases and J by 5 bases; unmatched bases: 6. This CDR3 contains 14 residues. Germline V gene sequence: CDR1 MDHEN, CDR2 SYDVKM. This CDR3 is CASSFPRGRNEQYF. The DNA of the CDR3 is TGTGCCAGCAGTTTCCCCAGGGGGCGCAACGAGCAGTACTTC.

As to this clonotype: A read error may explain this, as a much larger clone is one base away. The chain has TRBV18 and TRBJ2-4, with D possibly matching TRBD1 (6 bases). The CDR3 runs to 15 residues. Germline CDR1 reads KGHSH; CDR2 reads LQKENI. The chain's CDR3 is CAGSPQGAVKNIQYF. For the CDR3, the DNA is TGTGCCGGCTCACCACAGGGCGCGGTCAAAAACATTCAGTACTTC.

V gene TRBV29-1 combines with J gene TRBJ1-2, with a possible D match to TRBD1 (5 bases). Germline V gene data show CDR1 as SQVTM and CDR2 as ANQGSEA. CDR3 length: 15 residues. V was pared by 5 bases and J by 4 bases, with 20 bases between. CDR3 sequence: CSVPTEGPGLYGYTF. In nucleotides, the CDR3 is TGCAGCGTTCCTACCGAGGGGCCGGGACTCTATGGCTACACCTTC.